This entry is about one TCR beta chain. Time point reported: cycle 4 day 1 (C4D1), after six to seven weeks of nivolumab. Relapses following autologous stem cell transplantation were seen in all patients, with brentuximab vedotin exposure varying. CD4+ T cells were purified from thawed PBMCs by negative selection. Produced via immunoSEQ multiplex PCR; TCRdb's table is partial and in-frame only. The repertoire has about 32,000 clones, 92% of them found once; the top ten carry 0.3%. This entry comes from a study of PD-1 blockade in classical Hodgkin lymphoma. This CDR3 is 16 amino acids long. CDR1 KGHSH and CDR2 LQKENI come from the germline V gene. V was clipped by 2 bases and J by 4 bases, with 18 bases between them.

This chain joins TRBV18 and TRBJ2-7; D might be TRBD1 (5 bases). This specimen was CD4+ T cells from blood, taken before the fourth cycle of nivolumab. The source is a human donor with classical Hodgkin lymphoma. CDR3 loop: CASSPSGSNKGYEQYF. The CDR3 DNA reads TGTGCCAGCTCACCATCGGGTTCCAATAAGGGGTACGAGCAGTACTTC.